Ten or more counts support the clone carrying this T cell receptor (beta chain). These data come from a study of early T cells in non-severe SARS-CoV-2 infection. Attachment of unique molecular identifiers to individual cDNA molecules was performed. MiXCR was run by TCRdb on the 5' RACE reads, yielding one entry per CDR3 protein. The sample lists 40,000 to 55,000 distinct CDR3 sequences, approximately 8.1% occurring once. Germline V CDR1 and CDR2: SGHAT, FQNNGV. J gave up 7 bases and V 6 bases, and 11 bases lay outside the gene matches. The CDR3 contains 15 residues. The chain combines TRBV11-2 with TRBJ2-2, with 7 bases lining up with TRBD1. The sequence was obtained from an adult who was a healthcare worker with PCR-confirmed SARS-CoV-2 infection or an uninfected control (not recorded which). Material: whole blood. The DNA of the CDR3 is TGTGCCAGCAGTCAAACAGGGGACGGATTCGGGGAGCTGTTTTTT. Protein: CASSQTGDGFGELFF.